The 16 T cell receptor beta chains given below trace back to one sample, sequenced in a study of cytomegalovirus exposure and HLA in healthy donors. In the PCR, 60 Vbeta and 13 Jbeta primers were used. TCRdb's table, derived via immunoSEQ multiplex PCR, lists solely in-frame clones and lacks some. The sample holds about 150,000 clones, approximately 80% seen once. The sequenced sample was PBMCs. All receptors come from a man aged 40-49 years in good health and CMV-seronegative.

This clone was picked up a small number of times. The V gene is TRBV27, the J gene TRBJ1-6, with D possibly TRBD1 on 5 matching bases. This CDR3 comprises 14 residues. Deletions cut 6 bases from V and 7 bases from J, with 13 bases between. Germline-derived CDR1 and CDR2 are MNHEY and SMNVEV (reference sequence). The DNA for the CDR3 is TGTGCCAGCAGCTCCGGGACTTCCAATTCACCCCTCCACTTT. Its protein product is CASSSGTSNSPLHF.

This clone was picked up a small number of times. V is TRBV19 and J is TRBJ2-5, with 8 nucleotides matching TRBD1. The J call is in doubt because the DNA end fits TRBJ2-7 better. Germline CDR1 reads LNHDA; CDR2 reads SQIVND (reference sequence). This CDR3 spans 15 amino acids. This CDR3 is CASSISGQAIYEQYF. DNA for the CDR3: TGTGCCAGTAGTATTTCGGGACAGGCAATTTACGAGCAGTACTTC.

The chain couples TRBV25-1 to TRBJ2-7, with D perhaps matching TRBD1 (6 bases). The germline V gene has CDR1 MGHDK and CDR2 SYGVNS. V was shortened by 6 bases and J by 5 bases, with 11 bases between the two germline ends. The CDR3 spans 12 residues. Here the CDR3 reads CASRSQGNEQYF. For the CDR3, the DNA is TGTGCCAGCAGATCTCAGGGGAACGAGCAGTACTTC.

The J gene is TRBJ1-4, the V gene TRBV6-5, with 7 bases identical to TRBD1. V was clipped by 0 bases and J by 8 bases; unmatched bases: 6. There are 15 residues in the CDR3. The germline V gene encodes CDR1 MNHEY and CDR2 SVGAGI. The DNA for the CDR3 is TGTGCCAGCAGTTACTCGACAGGGACGCGAGAAAAACTGTTTTTT. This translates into CASSYSTGTREKLFF.

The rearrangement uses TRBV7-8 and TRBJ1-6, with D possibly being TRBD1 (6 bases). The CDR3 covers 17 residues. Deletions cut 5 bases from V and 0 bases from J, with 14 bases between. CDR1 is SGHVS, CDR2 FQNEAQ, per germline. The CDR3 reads CASSQGLLSSYNSPLHF. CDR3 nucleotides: TGTGCCAGCAGCCAGGGGCTGTTATCCTCCTATAATTCACCCCTCCACTTT.

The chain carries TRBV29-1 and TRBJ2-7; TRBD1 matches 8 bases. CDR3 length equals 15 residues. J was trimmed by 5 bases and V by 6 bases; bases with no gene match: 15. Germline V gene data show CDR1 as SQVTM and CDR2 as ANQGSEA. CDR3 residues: CSVVQGGWRPDEQYF. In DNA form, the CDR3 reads TGCAGCGTCGTACAGGGGGGCTGGCGCCCCGACGAGCAGTACTTC.

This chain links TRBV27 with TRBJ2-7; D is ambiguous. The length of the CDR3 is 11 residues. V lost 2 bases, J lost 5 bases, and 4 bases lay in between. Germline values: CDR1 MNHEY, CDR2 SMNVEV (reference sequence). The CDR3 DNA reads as TGTGCCAGCAGTTTACGAGACGAGCAGTACTTC. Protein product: CASSLRDEQYF.

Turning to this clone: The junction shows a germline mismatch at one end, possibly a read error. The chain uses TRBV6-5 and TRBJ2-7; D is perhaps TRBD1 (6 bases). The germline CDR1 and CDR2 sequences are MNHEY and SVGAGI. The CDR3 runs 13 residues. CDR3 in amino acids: CASSRDRFYGQYF. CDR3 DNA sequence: TGTGCCAGCAGTAGAGACAGGTTCTACGGGCAGTACTTC.

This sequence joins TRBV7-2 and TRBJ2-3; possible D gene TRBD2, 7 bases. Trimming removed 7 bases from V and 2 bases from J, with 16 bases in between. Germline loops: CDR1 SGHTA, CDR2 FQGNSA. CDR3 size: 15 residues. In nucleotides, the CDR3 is TGTGCCAGCACCCCGGGGGGCCTGACCACAGATACGCAGTATTTT. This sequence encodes CASTPGGLTTDTQYF.

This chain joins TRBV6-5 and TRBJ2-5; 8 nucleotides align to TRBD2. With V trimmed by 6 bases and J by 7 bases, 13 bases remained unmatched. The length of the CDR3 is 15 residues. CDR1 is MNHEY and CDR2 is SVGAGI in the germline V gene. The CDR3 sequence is CASRPSGLAGGTQYF. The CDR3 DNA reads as TGTGCCAGCAGGCCTAGCGGACTAGCCGGGGGGACCCAGTACTTC.

The CDR3 is CASSNGVQETQYF. The CDR3 bases are TGTGCCAGCTCCAACGGAGTCCAAGAGACCCAGTACTTC. The chain links TRBV11-1 to TRBJ2-5, with D uncertain. Germline CDR1 SGHAT, CDR2 FQDESV (reference sequence). The CDR3 covers 13 residues. Between the trimmed V and J ends, which lost 8 bases and 1 base, there was a span of 11 bases.

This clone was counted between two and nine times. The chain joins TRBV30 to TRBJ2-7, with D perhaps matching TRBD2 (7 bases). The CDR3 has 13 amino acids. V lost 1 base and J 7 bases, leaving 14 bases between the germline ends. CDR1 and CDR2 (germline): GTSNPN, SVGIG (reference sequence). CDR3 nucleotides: TGTGCCTGGAGTGGGGGAGGGGGAAGGGAGCAGTACTTC. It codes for CAWSGGGGREQYF.

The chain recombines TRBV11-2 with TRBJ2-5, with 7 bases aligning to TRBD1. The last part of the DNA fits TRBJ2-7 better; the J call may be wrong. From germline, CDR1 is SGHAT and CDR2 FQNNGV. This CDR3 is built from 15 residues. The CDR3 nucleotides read TGTGCCAGCAGACAGACTGACAGGGTCCCCTACGAGCAGTACTTC. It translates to CASRQTDRVPYEQYF.

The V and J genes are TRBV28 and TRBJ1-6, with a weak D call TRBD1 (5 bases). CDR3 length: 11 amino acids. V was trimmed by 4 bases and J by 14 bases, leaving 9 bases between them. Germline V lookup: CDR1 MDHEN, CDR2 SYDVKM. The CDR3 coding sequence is TGTGCCAGCAGTTCCAGGGAGGCCCTCCACTTT. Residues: CASSSREALHF. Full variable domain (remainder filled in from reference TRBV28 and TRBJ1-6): DVKVTQSSRYLVKRTGEKVFLECVQDMDHENMFWYRQDPGLGLRLIYFSYDVKMKEKGDIPEGYSVSREKKERFSLILESASTNQTSMYLCASSSREALHFGNGTRLTVT.

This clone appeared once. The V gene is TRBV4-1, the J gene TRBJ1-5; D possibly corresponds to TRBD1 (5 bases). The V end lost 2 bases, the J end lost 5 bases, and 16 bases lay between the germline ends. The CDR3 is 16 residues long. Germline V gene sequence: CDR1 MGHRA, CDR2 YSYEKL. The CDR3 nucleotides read TGCGCCAGCAGCCAACCCAACCAGGGCTCGTATCAGCCCCAGCATTTT. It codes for CASSQPNQGSYQPQHF.

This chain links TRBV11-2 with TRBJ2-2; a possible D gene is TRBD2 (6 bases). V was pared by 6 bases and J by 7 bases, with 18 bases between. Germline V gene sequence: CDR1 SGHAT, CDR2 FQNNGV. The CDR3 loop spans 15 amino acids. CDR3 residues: CASSLQVAGNGELFF. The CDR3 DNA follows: TGTGCCAGCAGTCTCCAGGTTGCGGGGAACGGGGAGCTGTTTTTT.